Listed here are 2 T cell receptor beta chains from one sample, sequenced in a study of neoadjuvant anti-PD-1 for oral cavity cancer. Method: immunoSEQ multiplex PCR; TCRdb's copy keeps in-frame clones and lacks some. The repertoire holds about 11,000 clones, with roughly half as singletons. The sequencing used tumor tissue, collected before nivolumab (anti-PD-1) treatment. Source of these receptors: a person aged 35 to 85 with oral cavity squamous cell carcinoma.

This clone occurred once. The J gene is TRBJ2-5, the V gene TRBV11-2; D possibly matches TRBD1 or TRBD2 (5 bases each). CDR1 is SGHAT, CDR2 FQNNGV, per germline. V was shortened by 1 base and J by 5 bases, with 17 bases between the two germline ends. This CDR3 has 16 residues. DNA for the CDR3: TGTGCCAGCAGCTTAGGGCGGAAGGGGAGAATTGAGACCCAGTACTTC. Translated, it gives CASSLGRKGRIETQYF.

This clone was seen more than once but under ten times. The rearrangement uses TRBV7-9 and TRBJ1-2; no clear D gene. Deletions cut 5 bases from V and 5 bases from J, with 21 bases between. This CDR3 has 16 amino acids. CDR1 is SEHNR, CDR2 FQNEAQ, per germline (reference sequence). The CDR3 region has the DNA TGTGCCAGCAGCCCTTACGACCGGGAGAAACTTTATGGCTACACCTTC. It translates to CASSPYDREKLYGYTF.